These 13 T cell receptor beta chains originate from one sample sequenced in a study of control samples from healthy donors and cancer patients. Profiled with immunoSEQ multiplex PCR; TCRdb holds only in-frame clones, not every one. The data show 95,000 to 150,000 clones, about 86% seen once. Sequenced input: blood. These receptors all stem from a young man in good health.

The CDR3 DNA reads as TGTGCCAGCAGTTACGGTCAGGGGATAGGGGCCCAGCATTTT. As protein: CASSYGQGIGAQHF. V gene TRBV6-2 or TRBV6-3 combines with J gene TRBJ1-5, with a weak D call TRBD1 (6 bases). This CDR3 spans 14 amino acids. Trimming shortened V by 2 bases and J by 11 bases, and 16 bases separated the two germline ends. Germline loops: CDR1 MNHEY, CDR2 SVGEGT.

The chain combines TRBV11-2 with TRBJ1-2, with D unclear. Between the trimmed V and J ends, which lost 5 bases and 5 bases, there was a span of 12 bases. This CDR3 spans 13 amino acids. Looked up from germline, CDR1 is SGHAT and CDR2 is FQNNGV. DNA of the CDR3: TGTGCCAGCAGCAACCCTAGCTTATATGGCTACACCTTC. Its translation: CASSNPSLYGYTF. Full variable domain (outside the CDR3, taken from reference TRBV11-2 and TRBJ1-2): EAGVAQSPRYKIIEKRQSVAFWCNPISGHATLYWYQQILGQGPKLLIQFQNNGVVDDSQLPKDRFSAERLKGVDSTLKIQPAKLEDSAVYLCASSNPSLYGYTFGSGTRLTVV.

This chain joins TRBV2 and TRBJ2-3; no definite D call. CDR1 and CDR2 (germline): SNHLY, FYNNEI. This CDR3 region has 15 residues. V was shortened by 1 base and J by 1 base, with 9 bases between the two germline ends. CDR3: CASSEVVAGTDTQYF. DNA of the CDR3: TGTGCCAGCAGTGAAGTTGTTGCCGGCACAGATACGCAGTATTTT.

The chain joins TRBV5-1 to TRBJ2-5, with D perhaps matching TRBD1 (6 bases). V lost 5 bases and J 4 bases, leaving 9 bases between the germline ends. CDR1 and CDR2 (germline): SGHRS, YFSETQ. The CDR3 extends over 12 amino acids. The CDR3 spells CASREGGETQYF. The CDR3 DNA sequence: TGCGCCAGCAGGGAAGGGGGAGAGACCCAGTACTTC.

This clone was picked up a small number of times. The chain joins TRBV7-2 to TRBJ1-5; D is undetermined. Between the trimmed V and J ends, which lost 11 bases and 3 bases, there was a span of 11 bases. This CDR3 spans 12 amino acids. Germline V gene data show CDR1 as SGHTA and CDR2 as FQGNSA. Here the CDR3 reads CAAGEPNQPQHF. DNA for the CDR3: TGTGCCGCTGGGGAACCCAATCAGCCCCAGCATTTT.

In this sample, this clone turned up a few times. The chain uses TRBV3-1 (or the pseudogene TRBV3-2) and TRBJ1-5, with D possibly matching TRBD1 (5 bases). Germline V CDR1 and CDR2: LGHDT, YNNKEL (reference sequence). Trimming removed 4 bases from V and 6 bases from J, with 16 bases in between. This CDR3 spans 15 amino acids. CDR3 bases: TGTGCCAGCAGCCGATTCACAGGATTGGGTCAGCCCCAGCATTTT. It codes for CASSRFTGLGQPQHF.

The chain employs TRBV10-3 and TRBJ1-2; the match to TRBD1 covers 9 bases. Per the germline V gene, CDR1 is ENHRY and CDR2 is SYGVKD. The CDR3 runs 16 residues. The V and J ends lost 5 bases and 0 bases, in that order; junction bases with no gene match: 7. The CDR3 DNA follows: TGTGCCATCAGTAGAGGTACAGGGGGCTCTAACTATGGCTACACCTTC. The encoded protein is CAISRGTGGSNYGYTF.

V and J are TRBV2 and TRBJ2-1, with 8 bases matching TRBD2. The junction had 4 bases not matched to a gene; V was cut back by 4 bases and J by 2 bases. Germline CDR1 and CDR2: SNHLY and FYNNEI. CDR3 length: 15 residues. The CDR3 DNA sequence: TGTGCCAGCAGTGGAAGCGGGGGACCCTACAATGAGCAGTTCTTC. Encoded protein: CASSGSGGPYNEQFF.

The J gene is TRBJ2-7, the V gene TRBV18, with D hard to call. The length of the CDR3 is 14 residues. The V end lost 3 bases, the J end lost 0 bases, and 9 bases lay between the germline ends. The germline gives CDR1 KGHSH, CDR2 LQKENI. The CDR3 loop reads CASSPRQDSYEQYV. CDR3 nucleotides: TGTGCCAGCTCACCCCGGCAGGACTCCTACGAGCAGTACGTC.

V and J are TRBV11-2 and TRBJ1-5, with 12 positions matching TRBD1. This CDR3 is 17 amino acids long. With 1 base clipped from V and 7 bases from J, the junction kept 8 bases outside the gene matches. Germline lookup yields CDR1 SGHAT and CDR2 FQNNGV. In DNA, the CDR3 is TGTGCCAGCAGCTTAGCCGGGACAGGGGGCTTGCGGCAGCCCCAGCATTTT. Protein sequence: CASSLAGTGGLRQPQHF. Complete variable domain (other parts from reference TRBV11-2 and TRBJ1-5): EAGVAQSPRYKIIEKRQSVAFWCNPISGHATLYWYQQILGQGPKLLIQFQNNGVVDDSQLPKDRFSAERLKGVDSTLKIQPAKLEDSAVYLCASSLAGTGGLRQPQHFGDGTRLSIL.

V and J are TRBV2 and TRBJ1-1; D is undetermined. CDR3 size: 12 residues. Deletions cut 7 bases from V and 1 base from J, with 7 bases between. Germline V gene lookup returns CDR1 SNHLY and CDR2 FYNNEI. In nucleotides, the CDR3 is TGTGCCAGCACTCCGGGGAACACTGAAGCTTTCTTT. Translating gives CASTPGNTEAFF.

This chain links TRBV3-1 (or the pseudogene TRBV3-2) with TRBJ1-5, with no clear D. The CDR3 runs 13 residues. V was clipped by 6 bases and J by 3 bases, with 9 bases between them. Per the germline V gene, CDR1 is LGHDT and CDR2 is YNNKEL (reference sequence). The CDR3 region is CASSPSPNQPQHF. For the CDR3, the DNA is TGTGCCAGCAGTCCTTCACCCAATCAGCCCCAGCATTTT.

V gene TRBV30 combines with J gene TRBJ1-1; 8 nucleotides line up with TRBD1. Germline loops: CDR1 GTSNPN, CDR2 SVGIG (reference sequence). With V trimmed by 3 bases and J by 4 bases, 7 bases remained unmatched. The CDR3 has 14 residues. For the CDR3, the DNA is TGTGCCTGGAGCAGGGGACAGGCGGGCACTGAAGCTTTCTTT. Translating gives CAWSRGQAGTEAFF.